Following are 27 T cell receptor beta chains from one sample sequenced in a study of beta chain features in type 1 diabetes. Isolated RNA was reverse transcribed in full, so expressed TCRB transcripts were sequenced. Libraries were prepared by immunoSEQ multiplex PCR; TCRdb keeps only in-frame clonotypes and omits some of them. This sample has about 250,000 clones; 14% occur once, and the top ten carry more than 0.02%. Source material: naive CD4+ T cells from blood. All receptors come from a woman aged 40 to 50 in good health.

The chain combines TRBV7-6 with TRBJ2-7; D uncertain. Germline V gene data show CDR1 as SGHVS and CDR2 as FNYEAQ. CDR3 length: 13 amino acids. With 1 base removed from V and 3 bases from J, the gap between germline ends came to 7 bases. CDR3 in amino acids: CASSLGEVYEQYF. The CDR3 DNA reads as TGTGCCAGCAGCTTAGGAGAAGTCTACGAGCAGTACTTC.

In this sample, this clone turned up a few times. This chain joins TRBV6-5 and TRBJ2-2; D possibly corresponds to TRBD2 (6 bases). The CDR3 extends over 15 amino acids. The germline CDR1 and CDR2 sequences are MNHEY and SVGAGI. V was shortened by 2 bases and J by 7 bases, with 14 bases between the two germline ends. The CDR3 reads CASSYRRESSGELFF. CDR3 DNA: TGTGCCAGCAGTTACAGGAGGGAAAGTAGCGGGGAGCTGTTTTTT.

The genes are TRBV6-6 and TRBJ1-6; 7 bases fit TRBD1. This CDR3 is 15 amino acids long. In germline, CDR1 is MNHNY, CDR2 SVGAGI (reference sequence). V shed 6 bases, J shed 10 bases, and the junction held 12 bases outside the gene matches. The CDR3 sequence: CASSSTGVRGSPLHF. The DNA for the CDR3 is TGTGCCAGCAGCTCGACCGGGGTCAGGGGGTCACCCCTCCACTTT.

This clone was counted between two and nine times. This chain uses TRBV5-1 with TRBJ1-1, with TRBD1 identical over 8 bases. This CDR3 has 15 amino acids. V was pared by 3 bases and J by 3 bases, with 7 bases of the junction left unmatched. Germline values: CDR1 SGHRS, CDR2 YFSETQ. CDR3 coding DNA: TGCGCCAGCAGCTCCAGGGGGCCTCTGGACACTGAAGCTTTCTTT. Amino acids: CASSSRGPLDTEAFF.

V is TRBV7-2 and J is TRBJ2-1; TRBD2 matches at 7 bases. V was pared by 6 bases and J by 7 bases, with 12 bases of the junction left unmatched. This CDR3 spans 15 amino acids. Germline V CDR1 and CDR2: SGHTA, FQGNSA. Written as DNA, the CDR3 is TGTGCCAGCAGGCCCGTTAAGGGGACTAATAATGAGCAGTTCTTC. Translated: CASRPVKGTNNEQFF.

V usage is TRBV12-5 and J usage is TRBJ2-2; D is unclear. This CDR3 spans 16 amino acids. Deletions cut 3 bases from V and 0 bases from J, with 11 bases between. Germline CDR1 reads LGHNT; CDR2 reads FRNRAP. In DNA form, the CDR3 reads TGTGCTAGTGGTTTATACGGGTGGGCGAACACCGGGGAGCTGTTTTTT. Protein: CASGLYGWANTGELFF.

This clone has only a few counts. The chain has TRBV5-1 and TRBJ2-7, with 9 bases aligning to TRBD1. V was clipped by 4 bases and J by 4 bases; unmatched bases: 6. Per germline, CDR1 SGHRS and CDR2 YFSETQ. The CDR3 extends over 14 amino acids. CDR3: CASSPGTGFYEQYF. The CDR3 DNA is TGCGCCAGCAGCCCGGGGACAGGGTTTTACGAGCAGTACTTC.

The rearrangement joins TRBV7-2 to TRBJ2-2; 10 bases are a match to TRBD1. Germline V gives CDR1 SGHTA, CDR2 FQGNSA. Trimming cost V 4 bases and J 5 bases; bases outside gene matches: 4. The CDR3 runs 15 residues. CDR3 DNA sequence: TGTGCCAGCAGCTCCCGGACAGGGGGAACCGGGGAGCTGTTTTTT. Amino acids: CASSSRTGGTGELFF.

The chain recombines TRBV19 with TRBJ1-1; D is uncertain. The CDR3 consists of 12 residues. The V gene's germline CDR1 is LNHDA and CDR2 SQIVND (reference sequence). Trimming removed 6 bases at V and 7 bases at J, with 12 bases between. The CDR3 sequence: CASSPMAGEAFF. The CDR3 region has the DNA TGTGCCAGTAGCCCGATGGCGGGTGAAGCTTTCTTT.

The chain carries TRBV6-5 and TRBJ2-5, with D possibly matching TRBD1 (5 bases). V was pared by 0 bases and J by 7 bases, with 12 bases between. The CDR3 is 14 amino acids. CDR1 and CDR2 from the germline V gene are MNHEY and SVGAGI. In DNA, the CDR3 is TGTGCCAGCAGTTACTCCGGCAGGGAAGGGACCCAGTACTTC. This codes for CASSYSGREGTQYF.

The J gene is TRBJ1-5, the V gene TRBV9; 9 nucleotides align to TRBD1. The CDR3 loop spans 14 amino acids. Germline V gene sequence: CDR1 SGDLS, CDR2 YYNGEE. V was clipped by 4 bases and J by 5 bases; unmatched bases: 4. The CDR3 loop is CASSRGQGDQPQHF. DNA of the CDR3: TGTGCCAGCAGCCGGGGACAGGGCGATCAGCCCCAGCATTTT.

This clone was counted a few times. The CDR3 loop reads CASSRQGLTGEDTEAFF. In nucleotides, the CDR3 is TGCGCCAGCAGCCGACAGGGATTGACAGGGGAGGACACTGAAGCTTTCTTT. V and J are TRBV5-1 and TRBJ1-1, with 8 bases lining up with TRBD1. The CDR3 is 17 residues long. V shed 4 bases and J 3 bases; nucleotides not matched to a gene: 14. Germline-derived CDR1 and CDR2 are SGHRS and YFSETQ.

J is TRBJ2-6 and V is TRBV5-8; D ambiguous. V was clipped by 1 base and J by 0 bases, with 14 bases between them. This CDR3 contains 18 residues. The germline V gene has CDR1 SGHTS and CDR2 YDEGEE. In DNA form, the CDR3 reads TGTGCCAGCAGCTTGAGTGGGCCCGCTACCTCTGGGGCCAACGTCCTGACTTTC. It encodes CASSLSGPATSGANVLTF.

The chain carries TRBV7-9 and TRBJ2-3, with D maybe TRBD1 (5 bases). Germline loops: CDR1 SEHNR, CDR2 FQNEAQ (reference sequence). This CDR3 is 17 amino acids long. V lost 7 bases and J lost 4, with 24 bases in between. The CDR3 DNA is TGTGCCAGCACCATTGGGGCCATCGGTTTTCGGGCAGATACGCAGTATTTT. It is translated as CASTIGAIGFRADTQYF.

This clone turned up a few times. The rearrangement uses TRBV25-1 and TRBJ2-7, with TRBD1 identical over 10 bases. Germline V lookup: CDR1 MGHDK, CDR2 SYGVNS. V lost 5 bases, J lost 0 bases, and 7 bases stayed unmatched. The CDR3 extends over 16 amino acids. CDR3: CASSPLGQGGSYEQYF. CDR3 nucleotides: TGTGCCAGCAGTCCCCTCGGACAGGGGGGCTCCTACGAGCAGTACTTC.

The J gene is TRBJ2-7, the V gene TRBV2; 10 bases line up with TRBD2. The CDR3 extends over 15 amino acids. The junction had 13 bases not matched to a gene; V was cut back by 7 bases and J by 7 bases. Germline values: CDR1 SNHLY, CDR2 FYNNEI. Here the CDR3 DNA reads TGTGCCAGCAAGACCAGCGGGAGGGTCCTTGAGGAGCAGTACTTC. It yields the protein CASKTSGRVLEEQYF.

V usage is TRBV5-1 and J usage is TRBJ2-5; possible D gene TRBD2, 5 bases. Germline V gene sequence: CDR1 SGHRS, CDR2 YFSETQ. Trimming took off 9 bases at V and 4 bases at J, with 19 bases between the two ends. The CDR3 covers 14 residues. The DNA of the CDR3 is TGCGCCACCAAGGCGGGCCTTAGGGTAGAGACCCAGTACTTC. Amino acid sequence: CATKAGLRVETQYF.

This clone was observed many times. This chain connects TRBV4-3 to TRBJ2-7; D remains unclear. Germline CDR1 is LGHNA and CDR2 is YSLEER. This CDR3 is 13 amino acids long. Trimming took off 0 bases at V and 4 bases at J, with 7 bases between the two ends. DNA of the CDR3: TGCGCCAGCAGCCAAGAGCCAACTTACGAGCAGTACTTC. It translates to CASSQEPTYEQYF.

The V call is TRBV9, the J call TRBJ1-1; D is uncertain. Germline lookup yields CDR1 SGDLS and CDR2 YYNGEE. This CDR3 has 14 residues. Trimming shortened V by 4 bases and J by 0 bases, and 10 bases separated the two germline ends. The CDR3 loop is CASSPRAVNTEAFF. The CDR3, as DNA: TGTGCCAGCAGCCCCCGCGCGGTGAACACTGAAGCTTTCTTT.

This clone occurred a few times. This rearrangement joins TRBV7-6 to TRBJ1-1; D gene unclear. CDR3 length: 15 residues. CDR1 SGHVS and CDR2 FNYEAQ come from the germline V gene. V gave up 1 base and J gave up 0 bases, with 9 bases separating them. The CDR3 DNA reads TGTGCCAGCAGCTTAGTTGGCCAGATGAACACTGAAGCTTTCTTT. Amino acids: CASSLVGQMNTEAFF.

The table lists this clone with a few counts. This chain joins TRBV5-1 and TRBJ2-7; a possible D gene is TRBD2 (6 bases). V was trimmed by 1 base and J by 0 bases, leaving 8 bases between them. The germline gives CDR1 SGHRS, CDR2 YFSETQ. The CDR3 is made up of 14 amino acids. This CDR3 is CASSLSGGSYEQYF. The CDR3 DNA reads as TGCGCCAGCAGCTTGTCCGGGGGCTCCTACGAGCAGTACTTC.

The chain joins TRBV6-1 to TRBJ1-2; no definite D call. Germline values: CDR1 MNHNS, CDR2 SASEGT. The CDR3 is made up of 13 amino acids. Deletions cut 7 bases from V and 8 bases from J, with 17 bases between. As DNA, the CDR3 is TGTGCCAGCATGGAAAATGGGAGAGGAGGCTACACCTTC. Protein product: CASMENGRGGYTF.

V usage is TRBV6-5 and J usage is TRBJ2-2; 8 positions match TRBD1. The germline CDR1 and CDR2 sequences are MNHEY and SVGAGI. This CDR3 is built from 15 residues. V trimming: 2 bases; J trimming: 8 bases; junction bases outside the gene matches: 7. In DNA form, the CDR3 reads TGTGCCAGCAGTTACGGGACAGGCCAGGGTGGGGAGCTGTTTTTT. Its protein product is CASSYGTGQGGELFF.

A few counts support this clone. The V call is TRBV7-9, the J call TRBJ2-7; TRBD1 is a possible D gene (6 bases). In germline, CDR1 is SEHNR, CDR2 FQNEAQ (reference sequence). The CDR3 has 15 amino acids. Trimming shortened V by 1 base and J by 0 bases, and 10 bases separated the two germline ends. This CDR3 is CASSLEQGRSYEQYF. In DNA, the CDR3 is TGTGCCAGCAGCTTAGAACAGGGCCGCTCCTACGAGCAGTACTTC. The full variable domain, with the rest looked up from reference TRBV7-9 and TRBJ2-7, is DTGVSQNPRHKITKRGQNVTFRCDPISEHNRLYWYRQTLGQGPEFLTYFQNEAQLEKSRLLSDRFSAERPKGSFSTLEIQRTEQGDSAMYLCASSLEQGRSYEQYFGPGTRLTVT.

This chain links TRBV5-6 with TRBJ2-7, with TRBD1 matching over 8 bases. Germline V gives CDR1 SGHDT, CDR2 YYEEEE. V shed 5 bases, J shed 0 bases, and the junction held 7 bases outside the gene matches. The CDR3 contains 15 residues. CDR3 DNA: TGTGCCAGCAGTACAGACAGGGGCAGCTCCTACGAGCAGTACTTC. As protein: CASSTDRGSSYEQYF.

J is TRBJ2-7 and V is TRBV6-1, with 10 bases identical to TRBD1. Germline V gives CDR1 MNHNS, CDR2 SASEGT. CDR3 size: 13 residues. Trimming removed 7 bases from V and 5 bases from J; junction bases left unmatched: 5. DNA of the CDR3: TGTGCCAGCATGAGGGGACAGGGGAACGAGCAGTACTTC. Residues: CASMRGQGNEQYF.

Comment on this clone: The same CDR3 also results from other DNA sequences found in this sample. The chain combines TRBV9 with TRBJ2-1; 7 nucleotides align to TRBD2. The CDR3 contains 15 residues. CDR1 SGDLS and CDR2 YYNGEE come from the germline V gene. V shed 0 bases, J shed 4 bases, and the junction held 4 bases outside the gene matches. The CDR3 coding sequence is TGTGCCAGCAGCGTAGGGTCGGGGGGATACAATGAGCAGTTCTTC. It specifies CASSVGSGGYNEQFF.